A single sample gave rise to the 25 T cell receptor beta chains below, sequenced in a study of T-cell reconstitution after alpha-beta-depleted transplantation in children. A library of TCRbeta sequences, prepared with unique molecular identifiers, was generated. TCRdb used MiXCR to reprocess the PCR reads, holding one entry per CDR3 protein. The table shows about 27,000 distinct CDR3 sequences, with about 6.3% occurring only once. This material consisted of PBMCs, mostly from graft donor cells, taken 180 days after TCRalphabeta/CD19-depleted stem cell transplant. These receptors all stem from a male patient younger than 18 who had a stem cell transplant for acute myeloid leukemia, so the T cells may come from the graft donor.

This clonotype was found a few times. V usage is TRBV29-1 and J usage is TRBJ2-7; D is ambiguous. V was trimmed by 5 bases and J by 0 bases, leaving 14 bases between them. CDR1 and CDR2 from the germline V gene are SQVTM and ANQGSEA. The CDR3 runs 14 residues. CDR3 loop: CSVSIWASSYEQYF. CDR3 coding DNA: TGCAGCGTTAGCATTTGGGCGAGCTCCTACGAGCAGTACTTC.

This clonotype appeared many times. The gene calls are TRBV6-5 and TRBJ2-7, with D perhaps matching TRBD1 (6 bases). This CDR3 contains 15 residues. CDR1 MNHEY and CDR2 SVGAGI come from the germline V gene. Trimming shortened V by 0 bases and J by 2 bases, and 11 bases separated the two germline ends. The CDR3, as DNA: TGTGCCAGCAGTTACTCGGACAGAGGCGCCTACGAGCAGTACTTC. Translated, it gives CASSYSDRGAYEQYF.

This clonotype was seen ten or more times. CDR3 sequence (DNA): TGTGCCAGCAGCTTAGGGCACTACAATGAGCAGTTCTTC. Protein product: CASSLGHYNEQFF. The rearrangement links TRBV7-8 to TRBJ2-1; the D is unclear. Trimming took 1 base from V and 3 from J, leaving 4 bases between them. Germline V lookup: CDR1 SGHVS, CDR2 FQNEAQ. The CDR3 loop spans 13 amino acids.

This clonotype was found many times. The chain combines TRBV20-1 with TRBJ1-1; D possibly corresponds to TRBD1 (6 bases). The CDR3 is 13 residues long. Germline CDR1 and CDR2: DFQATT and SNEGSKA (reference sequence). The germline V and J ends were trimmed by 3 bases and 6 bases, with 14 bases remaining between them. CDR3 residues: CSARWDTLSEAFF. The CDR3 DNA follows: TGCAGTGCTAGGTGGGACACCCTGTCTGAAGCTTTCTTT.

This clonotype is labeled as medium-sized. The chain employs TRBV3-1 and TRBJ2-7; D remains ambiguous. The V end lost 1 base, the J end lost 6 bases, and 7 bases lay between the germline ends. Germline V lookup: CDR1 LGHDT, CDR2 YNNKEL (reference sequence). This CDR3 is built from 12 residues. The CDR3 loop is CASSQGVLEQYF. The CDR3 nucleotides read TGTGCCAGCAGCCAAGGAGTTCTCGAGCAGTACTTC.

In its sample, this clonotype was seen a few times. This chain links TRBV7-9 with TRBJ2-5, with a tentative D call TRBD1 (6 bases). This CDR3 has 13 amino acids. In germline, CDR1 is SEHNR, CDR2 FQNEAQ (reference sequence). V was cut by 5 bases and J by 0 bases, with 7 bases left in between. CDR3 nucleotides: TGTGCCAGCAGCCGGGACAACCAAGAGACCCAGTACTTC. Encoded protein: CASSRDNQETQYF.

This clonotype is judged medium-sized. This CDR3 is CASSFMLLGSYEQYF. The DNA for the CDR3 is TGTGCCAGCAGTTTCATGTTACTCGGCTCCTACGAGCAGTACTTC. The rearrangement joins TRBV7-9 to TRBJ2-7, with unresolved D. Germline loops: CDR1 SEHNR, CDR2 FQNEAQ (reference sequence). Deletions cut 6 bases from V and 0 bases from J, with 15 bases between. This CDR3 has 15 residues.

This clonotype was observed at least ten times. The chain has TRBV3-1 and TRBJ2-2; 9 positions agree with TRBD2. From germline, CDR1 is LGHDT and CDR2 YNNKEL (reference sequence). V trimming: 5 bases; J trimming: 7 bases; junction bases outside the gene matches: 8. CDR3 length equals 15 residues. In nucleotides, the CDR3 is TGTGCCAGCAGCTTTCGGACTAGCGTGGTCGGGGAGCTGTTTTTT. It yields the protein CASSFRTSVVGELFF. The full variable domain, with the rest looked up from reference TRBV3-1 and TRBJ2-2, is DTAVSQTPKYLVTQMGNDKSIKCEQNLGHDTMYWYKQDSKKFLKIMFSYNNKELIINETVPNRFSPKSPDKAHLNLHINSLELGDSAVYFCASSFRTSVVGELFFGEGSRLTVL.

In its sample, this clonotype was seen many times. Here the CDR3 reads CASSLSGKNTGELFF. The CDR3, as DNA: TGTGCCAGCAGTCTTAGCGGGAAGAACACCGGGGAGCTGTTTTTT. The V gene is TRBV7-2, the J gene TRBJ2-2; 8 bases are a match to TRBD2. The germline CDR1 and CDR2 sequences are SGHTA and FQGNSA. V lost 6 bases, J lost 1 base, and 4 bases stayed unmatched. The CDR3 loop spans 15 amino acids. The variable domain in full, with the rest retrieved from reference TRBV7-2 and TRBJ2-2, is GAGVSQSPSNKVTEKGKDVELRCDPISGHTALYWYRQSLGQGLEFLIYFQGNSAPDKSGLPSDRFSAERTGGSVSTLTIQRTQQEDSAVYLCASSLSGKNTGELFFGEGSRLTVL.

This clonotype is medium-sized (0.01 to 0.1%). The rearrangement links TRBV5-5 to TRBJ2-7, with TRBD1 matching 11 bases. The CDR3 runs 15 residues. The V gene end was trimmed by 4 bases and the J gene end by 6 bases; junction bases not matched to a gene: 9. Germline lookup yields CDR1 SGHKS and CDR2 YYEKEE (reference sequence). The CDR3 DNA reads TGTGCCAGCAGCCCGGCCGGGACAGGGGGGTCCGAGCAGTACTTC. Amino acids: CASSPAGTGGSEQYF.

This clonotype has ten or more counts. The genes are TRBV3-1 and TRBJ2-7; D is possibly TRBD1 (5 bases). Germline V gene sequence: CDR1 LGHDT, CDR2 YNNKEL (reference sequence). This CDR3 is 13 amino acids long. The V and J ends lost 6 bases and 7 bases respectively, with 16 bases between them. CDR3 in amino acids: CASRDKPFGEQYF. The CDR3 coding sequence is TGTGCCAGCAGGGACAAGCCCTTCGGGGAGCAGTACTTC.

At least ten counts were recorded for this clonotype. This chain connects TRBV20-1 to TRBJ2-7, with 10 positions matching TRBD1. V shed 3 bases, J shed 5 bases, and the junction held 10 bases outside the gene matches. Germline assignment: CDR1 DFQATT and CDR2 SNEGSKA (reference sequence). The CDR3 is 15 residues long. The CDR3 DNA is TGCAGTGCTAGTAGAGCGGGACAGGGGTCCAACGAGCAGTACTTC. It specifies CSASRAGQGSNEQYF.

This clonotype has ten or more counts. This chain links TRBV2 with TRBJ1-2; no firm D call. V gave up 3 bases and J gave up 3 bases, with 5 bases separating them. The CDR3 has 12 amino acids. In germline, CDR1 is SNHLY, CDR2 FYNNEI. CDR3 DNA: TGTGCCAGCAGTGAGGGAGACTATGGCTACACCTTC. This sequence encodes CASSEGDYGYTF.

This clonotype was detected many times. The chain couples TRBV29-1 to TRBJ2-2, with TRBD2 matching over 13 bases. V lost 6 bases to trimming and J lost 8 bases; unmatched junction nucleotides: 9. Germline-derived CDR1 and CDR2 are SQVTM and ANQGSEA. The CDR3 sequence is 15 residues long. DNA of the CDR3: TGCAGCGTCCACGGACTAGCGGGAGATAGTGGGGAGCTGTTTTTT. It encodes CSVHGLAGDSGELFF.

This clonotype was seen repeatedly, ten times or more. The chain has TRBV9 and TRBJ2-7, with D possibly TRBD2 on 5 matching bases. Germline V gene lookup returns CDR1 SGDLS and CDR2 YYNGEE. Trimming pared 0 bases from V and 2 bases from J, leaving 9 bases between. There are 14 residues in the CDR3. CDR3 region: CASSVEAVPYEQYF. CDR3 DNA: TGTGCCAGCAGCGTAGAAGCGGTACCCTACGAGCAGTACTTC.

This clonotype was recorded at least ten times. In nucleotides, the CDR3 is TGCGCCAGCAGCCAAGATTATCGGGCGCTAGGGCAAGAGACCCAGTACTTC. It is translated as CASSQDYRALGQETQYF. The chain joins TRBV4-3 to TRBJ2-5; D unresolved. The CDR3 loop spans 17 amino acids. V lost 0 bases to trimming and J lost 2 bases, with 16 bases between them. Germline assignment: CDR1 LGHNA and CDR2 YSLEER.

This clonotype has at least ten counts. The chain combines TRBV3-1 with TRBJ1-1, with unresolved D. Trimming stripped 2 bases from V and 0 bases from J, with 7 bases between. The length of the CDR3 is 14 residues. In germline, CDR1 is LGHDT, CDR2 YNNKEL (reference sequence). CDR3 nucleotides: TGTGCCAGCAGCCAAAAGAGCATGAACACTGAAGCTTTCTTT. It yields the protein CASSQKSMNTEAFF.

This clonotype was seen ten or more times. This chain joins TRBV6-5 and TRBJ1-2; 9 bases match TRBD1. J gave up 8 bases and V 5 bases, and 6 bases lay outside the gene matches. The CDR3 length is 13 residues. The germline gives CDR1 MNHEY, CDR2 SVGAGI. The CDR3 region has the DNA TGTGCCAGCAGTAGACAGGGGGAGAGGGGCTACACCTTC. Its translation: CASSRQGERGYTF.

The J gene is TRBJ2-4, the V gene TRBV3-1; TRBD2 aligns across 13 bases. The CDR3 length is 19 residues. With V trimmed by 0 bases and J by 4 bases, 9 bases remained unmatched. CDR1 and CDR2 from the germline V gene are LGHDT and YNNKEL (reference sequence). This CDR3 reads CASSQEYGAGLAGKNIQYF. The CDR3 DNA sequence: TGTGCCAGCAGCCAAGAATATGGAGCGGGACTAGCGGGGAAAAACATTCAGTACTTC.

This clonotype was found many times. The chain joins TRBV5-5 to TRBJ2-7; either TRBD1 or TRBD2 may fit D (6 bases each). Between the trimmed V and J ends, which lost 2 bases and 1 base, there was a span of 10 bases. Germline-derived CDR1 and CDR2 are SGHKS and YYEKEE (reference sequence). CDR3 size: 14 residues. CDR3 coding DNA: TGTGCCAGCAGCTTCGAGGGGGGTTCCTACGAGCAGTACTTC. This gives the protein CASSFEGGSYEQYF.

This clonotype was picked up many times. The V gene is TRBV28, the J gene TRBJ1-6; possibly TRBD1 for D (5 bases). Trimming left V 8 bases short and J 1 base short, with 15 bases between. Germline loops: CDR1 MDHEN, CDR2 SYDVKM. The length of the CDR3 is 16 residues. In DNA form, the CDR3 reads TGTGCCAGCGGTCTTCCAGGGCGATCCTATAATTCACCCCTCCACTTT. Its translation: CASGLPGRSYNSPLHF.

V and J are TRBV12-3 or TRBV12-4 and TRBJ2-1; TRBD2 aligns across 10 bases. CDR3 length: 17 residues. CDR3 DNA sequence: TGTACCATCAGTTTAGCGGGAGGAGGGGCCTTCGGCAATGAGCAGTTCTTC. It is translated as CTISLAGGGAFGNEQFF.

Ten or more counts support this clonotype. V is TRBV15 and J is TRBJ2-7, with 8 positions matching TRBD1. This CDR3 spans 13 amino acids. Per germline, CDR1 LNHNV and CDR2 YYDKDF (reference sequence). The trim removed 8 bases at V and 3 bases at J, leaving 6 bases unmatched. DNA of the CDR3: TGTGCCACCGCCGGGACAGGCTTCTACGAGCAGTACTTC. It is translated as CATAGTGFYEQYF. Drawing the rest from reference TRBV15 and TRBJ2-7, the complete variable domain is DAMVIQNPRYQVTQFGKPVTLSCSQTLNHNVMYWYQQKSSQAPKLLFHYYDKDFNNEADTPDNFQSRRPNTSFCFLDIRSPGLGDTAMYLCATAGTGFYEQYFGPGTRLTVT.

This clonotype came up many times. This chain joins TRBV30 and TRBJ2-7; TRBD1 matches at 10 bases. J lost 2 bases, V lost 7 bases, and 5 bases had no gene match. This CDR3 is 13 amino acids long. Germline loops: CDR1 GTSNPN, CDR2 SVGIG (reference sequence). The chain's CDR3 is CASGGTGAYEQYF. In nucleotides, the CDR3 is TGTGCCTCCGGGGGGACAGGGGCCTACGAGCAGTACTTC. The complete variable domain, with remaining parts taken from reference TRBV30 and TRBJ2-7, reads SQTIHQWPATLVQPVGSPLSLECTVEGTSNPNLYWYRQAAGRGLQLLFYSVGIGQISSEVPQNLSASRPQDRQFILSSKKLLLSDSGFYLCASGGTGAYEQYFGPGTRLTVT.

This clonotype was observed many times. The chain recombines TRBV15 with TRBJ2-1, with D maybe TRBD2 (6 bases). The CDR3 spans 15 residues. Germline V gene sequence: CDR1 LNHNV, CDR2 YYDKDF (reference sequence). V lost 0 bases to trimming and J lost 5 bases, with 11 bases between them. The CDR3 spells CATSRDVSGDNEQFF. The DNA for the CDR3 is TGTGCCACCAGCAGAGATGTTTCGGGAGACAATGAGCAGTTCTTC.